Following are 11 T cell receptor beta chains from one sample sequenced in a study of early T cells in non-severe SARS-CoV-2 infection. MiXCR, run by TCRdb on the 5' RACE reads, gives a single entry per CDR3 protein. The sample holds 70,000 to 85,000 distinct CDR3 sequences, approximately 5% seen once. The specimen comprised whole blood, sampled at baseline. The origin of the receptors is an adult who was a healthcare worker with PCR-confirmed SARS-CoV-2 infection or an uninfected control (not recorded which).

There are a few counts of this clonotype. The V gene is TRBV3-1, the J gene TRBJ2-4, with TRBD1 as a possible D gene (5 bases). Germline lookup yields CDR1 LGHDT and CDR2 YNNKEL (reference sequence). The germline V and J ends were trimmed by 4 bases and 3 bases, with 13 bases remaining between them. The CDR3 is 15 residues long. CDR3 sequence (DNA): TGTGCCAGCAGCCCTCCCGTGGGGCTCAAAAACATTCAGTACTTC. As protein: CASSPPVGLKNIQYF.

This clonotype was detected ten times or more. The chain couples TRBV12-3 or TRBV12-4 to TRBJ1-4, with a tentative D call TRBD1 (5 bases). The CDR3 extends over 15 amino acids. Trimming cost V 6 bases and J 0 bases, with 11 bases left between them. CDR3 amino acids: CASSAPGTTNEKLFF. The CDR3 DNA is TGTGCCAGCAGCGCACCAGGGACAACTAATGAAAAACTGTTTTTT.

The table lists this clonotype with a few counts. This chain joins TRBV9 and TRBJ2-7; 7 bases agree with TRBD2. After removal of 0 bases from V and 1 base from J, the junction contained 4 bases not matched to a gene. CDR1 and CDR2 from the germline V gene are SGDLS and YYNGEE. The CDR3 totals 15 residues. The CDR3 region is CASSVAAGESYEQYF. CDR3 nucleotide sequence: TGTGCCAGCAGCGTAGCGGCGGGAGAGTCCTACGAGCAGTACTTC.

This clonotype was seen more than once but under ten times. The V call is TRBV28, the J call TRBJ2-1; 8 nucleotides line up with TRBD2. Trimming removed 5 bases from V and 6 bases from J; junction bases left unmatched: 12. This CDR3 has 16 residues. Germline V gene data show CDR1 as MDHEN and CDR2 as SYDVKM. DNA for the CDR3: TGTGCCAGCAGTCTCTACCAGGGCGGGAGGATCAATGAGCAGTTCTTC. Translating gives CASSLYQGGRINEQFF.

This clonotype was detected many times. This chain joins TRBV7-9 and TRBJ2-1; the match to TRBD1 covers 11 bases. Per the germline V gene, CDR1 is SEHNR and CDR2 is FQNEAQ (reference sequence). The V segment lost 7 bases and the J segment 8 bases; nucleotides outside the gene matches: 7. CDR3 length: 14 amino acids. The CDR3 reads CASTLGTGGHEQFF. The DNA for the CDR3 is TGTGCCAGCACCCTTGGGACAGGGGGACATGAGCAGTTCTTC.

Only a few counts were recorded for this clonotype. V and J are TRBV2 and TRBJ2-1, with a possible D match to TRBD2 (5 bases). This CDR3 contains 14 residues. Trimming took off 7 bases at V and 0 bases at J, with 10 bases between the two ends. Germline V gives CDR1 SNHLY, CDR2 FYNNEI. The CDR3 reads CASIGVSSYNEQFF. The CDR3 DNA reads TGTGCCAGCATCGGGGTGAGCTCCTACAATGAGCAGTTCTTC.

The table lists this clonotype with a few counts. This chain connects TRBV18 to TRBJ1-3, with D perhaps matching TRBD1 (5 bases). Germline V CDR1 and CDR2: KGHSH, LQKENI. Trimming shortened V by 2 bases and J by 6 bases, and 11 bases separated the two germline ends. This CDR3 is built from 14 residues. Here the CDR3 reads CASSPGDAENTIYF. The CDR3 DNA reads TGTGCCAGCTCACCAGGGGACGCCGAAAACACCATATATTTT. The variable domain in full, with the rest retrieved from reference TRBV18 and TRBJ1-3, is NAGVMQNPRHLVRRRGQEARLRCSPMKGHSHVYWYRQLPEEGLKFMVYLQKENIIDESGMPKERFSAEFPKEGPSILRIQQVVRGDSAAYFCASSPGDAENTIYFGEGSWLTVV.

The table lists this clonotype with a few counts. The chain links TRBV14 to TRBJ2-3, with 9 bases that match TRBD2. J was trimmed by 0 bases and V by 6 bases; bases with no gene match: 4. The CDR3 is 15 residues long. Looked up from germline, CDR1 is SGHDN and CDR2 is FVKESK. CDR3 sequence (DNA): TGTGCCAGCAGTGGCGGGAGGGCTAGCACAGATACGCAGTATTTT. This sequence encodes CASSGGRASTDTQYF. Full variable domain (rest looked up from reference TRBV14 and TRBJ2-3): EAGVTQFPSHSVIEKGQTVTLRCDPISGHDNLYWYRRVMGKEIKFLLHFVKESKQDESGMPNNRFLAERTGGTYSTLKVQPAELEDSGVYFCASSGGRASTDTQYFGPGTRLTVL.

At least ten counts were recorded for this clonotype. In nucleotides, the CDR3 is TGCAGCGTGGGGCCAGGACAAAGGAACACTGAAGCTTTCTTT. Its protein product is CSVGPGQRNTEAFF. This chain joins TRBV29-1 and TRBJ1-1; possibly TRBD1 for D (5 bases). Germline CDR1 is SQVTM and CDR2 is ANQGSEA. CDR3 length equals 14 residues. Trimming took 6 bases from V and 1 from J, leaving 15 bases between them.

This clonotype was detected only a few times. This chain connects TRBV3-1 to TRBJ2-3; 13 bases line up with TRBD2. Germline trimming cut 4 bases from V and 2 bases from J; bases unmatched to any gene: 3. Germline values: CDR1 LGHDT, CDR2 YNNKEL (reference sequence). The CDR3 has 16 residues. The CDR3 loop reads CASSRTSGGPTDTQYF. CDR3 sequence (DNA): TGTGCCAGCAGCCGGACTAGCGGGGGCCCCACAGATACGCAGTATTTT.

This clonotype was counted at least ten times. The chain has TRBV28 and TRBJ1-1; D perhaps matches TRBD1 (5 bases). This CDR3 has 14 amino acids. Trimming removed 3 bases at V and 2 bases at J, with 10 bases between. Germline CDR1 is MDHEN and CDR2 is SYDVKM. For the CDR3, the DNA is TGTGCCAGCAGTTTTAGACAGTATAACACTGAAGCTTTCTTT. This codes for CASSFRQYNTEAFF.